This T cell receptor (beta chain) originates from a study of radiation and T cells in renal cell carcinoma (dated by TCRdb to 2018 to 2020). In the study overall: A total of roughly 53 samples underwent TCR beta sequencing, made up of some 26 tumors and some 27 peripheral blood samples. In the approximately 49 samples combined, several million unique CDR3 nucleotide sequences were found, encoding 2.5 million or so unique CDR3 amino acid sequences.

About this clone: The antigen this receptor binds is unknown. Within one base of it there is no much larger clone, and no base qualities were kept.

TCR beta libraries were generated from genomic DNA with the immunoSEQ kit, following the manufacturer's recommendations. To prepare libraries, a first multiplex PCR with proprietary primers was run, followed by a second PCR that added unique barcodes, and a bead cleanup was done after each round. A kit-provided positive control reaction and a negative control reaction were included in every sample batch. The final libraries were assessed on an Agilent 4200 TapeStation D1000 ScreenTape, pooled by volume, and quantified by qPCR. Sequencing was performed on an Illumina NextSeq500 with a MidOutput 150-cycle cartridge, and 156 Read1 and 15 Index1 cycles were run with kit custom primers. The pooled library was loaded at roughly 1 pM, and about 20% PhiX control was spiked in. The published analysis was carried out like this. The vendor-processed data were analyzed in R, and a clonotype was defined as all T cells that share the same CDR3 nucleotide sequence. In the clone abundance analyses, frequencies in each sample were normalized to that sample's 10,000 most abundant clones. Before analysis, public T cell clones were removed, and these numbered fewer than six per sample on average. ImmunoMap was used for dominant motif analysis with the PAM10 matrix, a gap penalty of 30, and a homology threshold of 0.3, and any motif reaching a cumulative frequency of at least 0.01 was considered dominant. Tumor-enriched and baseline blood-enriched clonotypes were defined by at least a 32-fold difference in abundance between compartments. Similarity between tumor and blood repertoires was quantified using the Baroni-Urbani and Buser coefficient, and groups were compared with two-tailed Wilcoxon tests in R. TCRdb mirrors the immuneACCESS table, restricted to in-frame sequences. Some clones are absent from its copies; in checked studies, under half trace to an unresolved V gene, and the reason for the others is unknown. V, J and clone size reflect that table, while D and trimming were determined from the DNA. In all, the sample holds about 9,300 clones, and around 63% of those were seen once. The ten largest clones capture around 16% of the sample.

The time point label for this specimen denotes: tumor resected at nephrectomy. In light of the paper, this sample's treatment or condition label describes: 15 Gy SBRT to primary tumor, nephrectomy 4 weeks later. The samples were obtained from a clinical trial, where primary renal cell carcinomas were treated with 15 Gy stereotactic body radiation therapy and then removed by nephrectomy 4 weeks afterward. All patients had renal cell carcinoma with clear cell pathology. Tumors were mechanically dissociated, digested with collagenase/hyaluronidase at 37 °C, processed in gentleMACS C tubes, and stored in liquid nitrogen. Genomic DNA for TCR sequencing was prepared using the QIAamp DNA Blood Mini Kit (Qiagen). Only samples passing all quality control checks were included in the analyses. The investigation overall reported the following: Because the trial had a single-armed design, the trial could not examine how radiation dose or scheduling affected the TCR repertoire. An increase in top tumor clonotypes in blood was observed from baseline to 2 weeks post-radiation, followed by contraction by 4 weeks, which was taken to suggest transient expansion of tumor-resident clones. Higher TCR clonality was observed in irradiated tumors than in controls, with an average of roughly 54% of the repertoire accounted for by the top 100 clonotypes, compared with roughly 43% in nephrectomy-only tumors. A greater number of dominant CDR3 motifs was detected in irradiated tumors than in control tumors, and a larger share of the repertoire was occupied by these motifs in irradiated tumors than in control tumors. No pretreatment tumor biopsies were available, so the baseline intratumoral presence of clonotypes could not be determined. Because only small tumor regions of about 0.94 g were available, the study did not capture intratumoral heterogeneity.

The sample was tumor tissue, taken from a patient whose treatment included radiotherapy and nephrectomy. The source of this sequence is a woman in her fifties or sixties with renal cell carcinoma.

The CDR3 sequence is CASSYSTEIYGYTF. The sequence in DNA is TGTGCCAGCAGTTACTCGACAGAAATCTATGGCTACACCTTC. The chain links TRBV6-5 with TRBJ1-2, and perhaps TRBD1 as D gene, on 5 matching bases. CDR1 and CDR2 (MNHEY, SVGAGI) derive from the germline V gene. V drops 0 bases and J drops 4 bases, leaving 9 bases in between. Counted from cysteine to phenylalanine, this CDR3 has 14 amino acids. The read is trimmed to its CDR3 DNA, 42 bases read in frame from base 1.